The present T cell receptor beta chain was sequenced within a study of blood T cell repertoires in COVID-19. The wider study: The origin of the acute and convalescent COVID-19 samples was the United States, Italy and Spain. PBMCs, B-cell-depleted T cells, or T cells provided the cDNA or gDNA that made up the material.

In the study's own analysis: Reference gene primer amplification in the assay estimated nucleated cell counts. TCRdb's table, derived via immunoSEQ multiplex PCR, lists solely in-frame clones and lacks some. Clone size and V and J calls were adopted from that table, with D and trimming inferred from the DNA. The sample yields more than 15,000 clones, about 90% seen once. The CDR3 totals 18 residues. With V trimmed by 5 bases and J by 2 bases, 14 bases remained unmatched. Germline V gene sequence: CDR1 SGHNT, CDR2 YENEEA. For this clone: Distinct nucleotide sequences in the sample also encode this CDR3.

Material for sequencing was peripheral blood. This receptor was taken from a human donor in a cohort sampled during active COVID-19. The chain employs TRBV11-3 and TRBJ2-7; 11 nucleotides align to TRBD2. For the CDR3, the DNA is TGTGCCAGCAGCCCTGGGACTAGCGGAGGGCCGCACGCCTACGAGCAGTACGTC. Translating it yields CASSPGTSGGPHAYEQYV.